This TCR beta chain was identified during a study of blood T cells in healthy people across ages. Donors were systemically healthy Caucasian individuals from Russia aged roughly 6 to 95 years. In its sample, this clonotype was seen a few times. A sample-barcoded 5' primer and a J-beta primer mix were used in a second PCR of roughly 7 to 11 cycles. Each CDR3 protein is one row after TCRdb ran MiXCR on the 5' RACE reads. The table has 1.5 million to 2 million distinct CDR3 sequences, approximately 28% seen once. CDR3 size: 13 residues. Germline loops: CDR1 MDHEN, CDR2 SYDVKM. The germline V and J ends were trimmed by 10 bases and 4 bases, with 16 bases remaining between them.

The receptor comes from a woman younger than 45 in good health. The sample taken for sequencing was blood. The V gene is TRBV28, the J gene TRBJ1-2, with D tentatively TRBD1 (5 bases). DNA of the CDR3: TGTGCCATCAATCAGGGAGAATCCTATGGCTACACCTTC. It codes for CAINQGESYGYTF.